This T cell receptor (beta chain) stems from a study of identical twins. Study outcomes and limitations: Models predicted too little out-of-frame TCR alpha sharing in monozygotic twins. Where out-of-frame alpha sequences were twin-shared, they showed excess low generation probability. In zero-insertion analyses, partial confounding could arise from invariant MAIT and iNKT cells. There were fewer insertions in abundant cord blood beta clonotypes, but memory repertoires showed no such pattern.

On this clonotype: Its antigen is as yet unknown.

The CDR3 has 17 residues. Germline V gene data show CDR1 as SGHAT and CDR2 as FQNNGV. V lost 4 bases, J lost 0 bases, and 19 bases lay in between. TCRdb re-derived calls from the 5' RACE reads in MiXCR, one entry per CDR3 protein. The repertoire holds 400,000 to 500,000 distinct CDR3 sequences, with roughly an eighth as singletons. Separately, the same data were catalogued under a study of yellow fever vaccine responses in identical twins.

This receptor was obtained from a woman aged 18 to 35 in good health. The V and J genes are TRBV11-2 and TRBJ2-7; unclear D gene. The sequencing input was CD4+ T cells sorted from blood. The CDR3 coding sequence is TGTGCCAGCAGCTCCGGGTGGAATCAGGCGGTCTCCTACGAGCAGTACTTC. Its protein is CASSSGWNQAVSYEQYF.